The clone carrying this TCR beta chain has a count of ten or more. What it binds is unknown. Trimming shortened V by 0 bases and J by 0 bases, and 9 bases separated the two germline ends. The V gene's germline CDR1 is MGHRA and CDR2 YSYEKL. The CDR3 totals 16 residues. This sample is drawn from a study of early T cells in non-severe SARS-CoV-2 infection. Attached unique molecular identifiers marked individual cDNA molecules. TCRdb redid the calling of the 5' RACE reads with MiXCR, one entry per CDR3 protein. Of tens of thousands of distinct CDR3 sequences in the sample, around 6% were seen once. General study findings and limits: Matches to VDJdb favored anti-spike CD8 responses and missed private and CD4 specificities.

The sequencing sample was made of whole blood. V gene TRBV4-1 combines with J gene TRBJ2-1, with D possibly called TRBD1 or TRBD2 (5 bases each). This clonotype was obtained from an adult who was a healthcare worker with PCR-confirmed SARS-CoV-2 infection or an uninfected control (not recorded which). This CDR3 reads CASSQEGTISYNEQFF. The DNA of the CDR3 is TGCGCCAGCAGCCAAGAAGGGACGATCTCCTACAATGAGCAGTTCTTC.